The 7 T cell receptor beta chains listed next were all sequenced from one sample in a study of blood T cell repertoires in COVID-19. Method: immunoSEQ multiplex PCR; TCRdb's copy keeps in-frame clones and lacks some. The sample lists 150,000 or so clones; about nine tenths were seen once. Sequencing was carried out using peripheral blood. The receptor source for this set is a human donor in a cohort sampled during active COVID-19.

J is TRBJ1-2 and V is TRBV4-2; D is possibly TRBD1 (6 bases). V lost 0 bases and J 7 bases, leaving 9 bases between the germline ends. The CDR3 is made up of 13 amino acids. In germline, CDR1 is LGHNA, CDR2 YNFKEQ. DNA of the CDR3: TGTGCCAGCAGCCAAGATACAGGGCTTGGCTACACCTTC. Translated, it gives CASSQDTGLGYTF.

This chain links TRBV5-1 with TRBJ1-6; TRBD1 matches 7 bases. After removal of 4 bases from V and 6 bases from J, the junction contained 4 bases not matched to a gene. CDR3 length: 14 amino acids. Germline assignment: CDR1 SGHRS and CDR2 YFSETQ. The DNA of the CDR3 is TGCGCCAGCAGCCCGGGACAGCCTAATTCACCCCTCCACTTT. It yields the protein CASSPGQPNSPLHF.

This clone was counted only a few times. The chain uses TRBV28 and TRBJ2-1, with a tentative D call TRBD2 (6 bases). Germline V gene data show CDR1 as MDHEN and CDR2 as SYDVKM. This CDR3 spans 16 amino acids. Trimming cost V 5 bases and J 0 bases, with 14 bases left between them. The CDR3 is CASSRVGGLSYNEQFF. The CDR3 nucleotides read TGTGCCAGCAGTCGAGTTGGGGGACTCTCCTACAATGAGCAGTTCTTC.

The chain uses TRBV18 and TRBJ2-4; 9 bases match TRBD1. V gave up 4 bases and J gave up 2 bases; unmatched junction bases: 12. The germline gives CDR1 KGHSH, CDR2 LQKENI. This CDR3 has 18 amino acids. CDR3 DNA: TGTGCCAGCTCACTCGGGACAGGGCCAATCGGGACCAAAAACATTCAGTACTTC. Protein: CASSLGTGPIGTKNIQYF.

The rearrangement joins TRBV6-6 to TRBJ1-4, with TRBD1 as a possible D gene (6 bases). Trimming removed 6 bases at V and 4 bases at J, with 15 bases between. Germline V gene data show CDR1 as MNHNY and CDR2 as SVGAGI (reference sequence). This CDR3 contains 15 residues. CDR3 in amino acids: CASRPRTDHNEKLFF. CDR3 DNA: TGTGCCAGCAGGCCTCGGACAGACCATAATGAAAAACTGTTTTTT.

Here the CDR3 reads CASRRGTRHTQYF. The CDR3 nucleotides read TGTGCCAGCAGGAGGGGGACCAGACATACGCAGTATTTT. The chain joins TRBV3-1 (or the pseudogene TRBV3-2) to TRBJ2-3; D is possibly TRBD1 (6 bases). CDR1 and CDR2 (germline): LGHDT, YNNKEL (reference sequence). The germline V and J ends were trimmed by 6 bases and 7 bases, with 14 bases remaining between them. The CDR3 totals 13 residues.

This chain links TRBV11-2 with TRBJ2-1, with a possible D match to TRBD2 (6 bases). The V end lost 1 base, the J end lost 0 bases, and 10 bases lay between the germline ends. Germline CDR1 reads SGHAT; CDR2 reads FQNNGV. This CDR3 is 16 amino acids long. As DNA, the CDR3 is TGTGCCAGCAGCTTAGGGCGGGGCAACTCCTACAATGAGCAGTTCTTC. This gives the protein CASSLGRGNSYNEQFF.